The T cell receptor beta chain described here comes from a study of chronic HIV infection and antiretroviral therapy. This clonotype came up a few times. The CDR3 has 14 amino acids. Germline assignment: CDR1 SNHLY and CDR2 FYNNEI. Trimming shortened V by 2 bases and J by 7 bases, and 12 bases separated the two germline ends. TCRdb re-called the 5' RACE reads with MiXCR, one entry per CDR3 protein. The sample contains about 38,000 distinct CDR3 sequences, more than 8% of which appear only once. The chain joins TRBV2 to TRBJ1-5, with TRBD1 as a possible D gene (5 bases). The sequenced material came from peripheral blood. The origin of this receptor is an adult who had HIV and had not received antiretroviral therapy, or was an uninfected healthy control (not recorded which). CDR3: CASSETGRGQPQHF. The CDR3 region has the DNA TGTGCCAGCAGTGAAACGGGGCGAGGACAGCCCCAGCATTTT. Using reference TRBV2 and TRBJ1-5 for the parts outside the CDR3, the full variable domain is EPEVTQTPSHQVTQMGQEVILRCVPISNHLYFYWYRQILGQKVEFLVSFYNNEISEKSEIFDDQFSVERPDGSNFTLKIRSTKLEDSAMYFCASSETGRGQPQHFGDGTRLSIL.